This T cell receptor beta chain derives from a study of T-cell memory formation after mild COVID-19. Study-level information: The TCR clusters were mostly specific to one donor.

Only a few counts were recorded for this clonotype. Its antigen is as yet unknown. TCRdb processed the 5' RACE reads anew with MiXCR; each CDR3 protein has one entry. The sample holds 400,000 to 450,000 distinct CDR3 sequences, around 17% seen once. Germline loops: CDR1 MNHEY, CDR2 SVGAGI. The CDR3 covers 15 residues. Trimming took 2 bases from V and 2 from J, leaving 12 bases between them. Study-wide points: Clones that contracted from day 15 to 85 had balanced CD4/CD8; later expanders were CD4+ biased.

The gene calls are TRBV6-5 and TRBJ2-5; possibly TRBD2 for D (7 bases). Sequencing used PBMCs or a T cell subset sorted from them (not recorded which). This receptor was identified in a man aged 18 to 29 who had mild COVID-19 (a few samples of this study predate the infection). Cell type and time point are not known. The CDR3, as DNA: TGTGCCAGCAGTTACGGGGGGGGGACACAAGAGACCCAGTACTTC. Its translation: CASSYGGGTQETQYF.